One sample yielded the 28 T cell receptor beta chains listed below, sequenced in a study of response to subunit inactivated influenza vaccine. TCRdb re-derived calls from the RT-PCR reads in MiXCR, one entry per CDR3 protein. The sample includes 500,000 to 600,000 distinct CDR3 sequences, 10% to 15% of them seen just once. Sample: PBMCs from blood, taken 40 to 50 days after vaccination. The receptors derive from a man aged 45-65 years who received an inactivated influenza vaccine.

The V call is TRBV7-2, the J call TRBJ1-1, with D possibly TRBD1 on 5 matching bases. The CDR3 is made up of 14 amino acids. Looked up from germline, CDR1 is SGHTA and CDR2 is FQGNSA. V lost 6 bases to trimming and J lost 1 base, with 12 bases between them. The CDR3 sequence is CASRPDTSNTEAFF. CDR3 coding DNA: TGTGCCAGCAGGCCGGACACTTCGAACACTGAAGCTTTCTTT.

The table lists this clonotype with a few counts. The genes are TRBV24-1 and TRBJ2-3, with D possibly being TRBD1 or TRBD2 (5 bases each). The CDR3 loop spans 15 amino acids. Germline V CDR1 and CDR2: KGHDR, SFDVKD. V was clipped by 1 base and J by 6 bases, with 13 bases between them. CDR3 loop: CATSDFPGADDTQYF. Written as DNA, the CDR3 is TGTGCCACCAGTGATTTTCCCGGGGCAGACGATACGCAGTATTTT.

This clonotype occurred many times. V is TRBV5-1 and J is TRBJ2-7; 7 nucleotides align to TRBD1. The CDR3 is 13 amino acids. The germline CDR1 and CDR2 sequences are SGHRS and YFSETQ. The V and J ends lost 4 bases and 3 bases, in that order; junction bases with no gene match: 4. In DNA form, the CDR3 reads TGCGCCAGCAGCCGGGACAGCGGCTACGAGCAGTACTTC. Its protein is CASSRDSGYEQYF.

This chain uses TRBV5-1 with TRBJ2-1, with TRBD2 matching 12 bases. Germline CDR1 reads SGHRS; CDR2 reads YFSETQ. The CDR3 contains 17 residues. V was clipped by 1 base and J by 1 base; unmatched bases: 3. The CDR3, as DNA: TGCGCCAGCAGCTTGTCTAGCGGGAGGGAATCCTACAATGAGCAGTTCTTC. It translates to CASSLSSGRESYNEQFF.

The chain employs TRBV13 and TRBJ2-2; 7 positions agree with TRBD2. The germline V gene encodes CDR1 PRHDT and CDR2 FYEKMQ (reference sequence). Unmatched junction bases numbered 6, after V lost 5 bases and J lost 3 bases. CDR3 size: 15 residues. For the CDR3, the DNA is TGTGCCAGCAGCCACCGGGGGGACCACACCGGGGAGCTGTTTTTT. Protein product: CASSHRGDHTGELFF.

The chain couples TRBV10-2 to TRBJ1-6; D not certain. Germline CDR1 is WSHSY and CDR2 is SAAADI. This CDR3 has 15 residues. V lost 6 bases and J lost 2, with 11 bases in between. The DNA of the CDR3 is TGCGCCAGCAGGACAAAATTTACCTATAATTCACCCCTCCACTTT. Encoded protein: CASRTKFTYNSPLHF.

This clonotype was recorded many times. The chain has TRBV11-3 and TRBJ2-1; no clear D gene. V lost 8 bases, J lost 0 bases, and 14 bases lay in between. The CDR3 totals 15 residues. CDR1 and CDR2 from the germline V gene are SGHNT and YENEEA. The DNA of the CDR3 is TGTGCCAGCTCTCTTGCGCGGAGCTCCTACAATGAGCAGTTCTTC. Protein sequence: CASSLARSSYNEQFF.

This clonotype was counted a few times. The rearrangement links TRBV28 to TRBJ2-5, with 8 positions matching TRBD2. From germline, CDR1 is MDHEN and CDR2 SYDVKM. This CDR3 contains 15 residues. V dropped 3 bases and J dropped 5; count of bases not matched to a gene: 8. CDR3 residues: CASSFPSGGHETQYF. CDR3 nucleotide sequence: TGTGCCAGCAGTTTTCCTTCGGGGGGGCATGAGACCCAGTACTTC.

The rearrangement links TRBV12-3 or TRBV12-4 to TRBJ2-2; 7 positions match TRBD1. CDR3 length equals 14 residues. V lost 11 bases, J lost 4 bases, and 10 bases stayed unmatched. The CDR3 reads CAGSQGLSTGELFF. CDR3 nucleotides: TGTGCCGGGTCACAGGGGTTGAGCACCGGGGAGCTGTTTTTT.

The V gene is TRBV11-2, the J gene TRBJ2-3; 8 bases match TRBD1. V gave up 5 bases and J gave up 2 bases; unmatched junction bases: 9. Germline CDR1 and CDR2: SGHAT and FQNNGV. The CDR3 is 16 residues long. The CDR3 spells CASSTRTGSTTDTQYF. CDR3 in DNA: TGTGCCAGCAGCACTCGGACAGGGTCTACCACAGATACGCAGTATTTT.

The chain carries TRBV5-1 and TRBJ1-4; the D is unclear. There are 14 residues in the CDR3. Germline-derived CDR1 and CDR2 are SGHRS and YFSETQ. Trimming removed 3 bases at V and 5 bases at J, with 11 bases between. CDR3 region: CASSYSVPNEKLFF. The CDR3, as DNA: TGCGCCAGCAGCTATAGTGTCCCAAATGAAAAACTGTTTTTT.

The J gene is TRBJ2-1, the V gene TRBV7-9; 7 bases line up with TRBD1. The V gene's germline CDR1 is SEHNR and CDR2 FQNEAQ (reference sequence). The ends lost 1 base at V and 10 bases at J; junction bases unmatched: 4. The length of the CDR3 is 13 residues. In nucleotides, the CDR3 is TGTGCCAGCAGCTTAGGGGACAGCAGGGAGCAGTTCTTC. It codes for CASSLGDSREQFF.

This chain joins TRBV7-9 and TRBJ1-2; D uncertain. CDR3 length: 10 amino acids. Between the trimmed V and J ends, which lost 3 bases and 7 bases, there was a span of 3 bases. Germline V CDR1 and CDR2: SEHNR, FQNEAQ (reference sequence). The CDR3 protein is CASSFGGYTF. The CDR3 DNA reads TGTGCCAGCAGCTTTGGTGGCTACACCTTC.

This clonotype was seen only a few times. No conserved phenylalanine or tryptophan is present at the end of the CDR3, so a read error is the likely explanation. The genes are TRBV5-1 and TRBJ2-7, with 7 nucleotides matching TRBD1. Unmatched junction bases numbered 2, after V lost 3 bases and J lost 5 bases. The CDR3 runs to 12 residues. Germline V CDR1 and CDR2: SGHRS, YFSETQ. DNA of the CDR3: TGCGCCAGCAGCTGGGACAGAGACGAGCAGTACCTC. This translates into CASSWDRDEQYL.

There are many counts of this clonotype. The gene calls are TRBV20-1 and TRBJ2-5; D may correspond to TRBD1 or TRBD2 (7 bases each). Trimming took off 5 bases at V and 4 bases at J, with 17 bases between the two ends. This CDR3 is built from 14 residues. Germline assignment: CDR1 DFQATT and CDR2 SNEGSKA (reference sequence). CDR3 in DNA: TGCAGTGCTGGACGGACAGGCGGGGGAGAGACCCAGTACTTC. Its translation is CSAGRTGGGETQYF.

This clonotype was seen a handful of times. The J gene is TRBJ2-1, the V gene TRBV7-3, with TRBD2 matching 13 bases. Unmatched junction bases numbered 7, after V lost 5 bases and J lost 6 bases. Germline lookup yields CDR1 SGHTA and CDR2 FQGTGA. The length of the CDR3 is 16 residues. CDR3 nucleotides: TGTGCCAGCAGCCCTGAACTAGCGGGAGGGCCCAATGAGCAGTTCTTC. This encodes CASSPELAGGPNEQFF.

This clonotype was observed at least ten times. The V and J genes are TRBV12-3 or TRBV12-4 and TRBJ2-2; tentatively, D is TRBD1 or TRBD2 (5 bases each). The V and J ends lost 3 bases and 0 bases respectively, with 8 bases between them. The CDR3 runs to 15 residues. The DNA for the CDR3 is TGTGCCAGCAGTTTGGGACGGACGAACACCGGGGAGCTGTTTTTT. Translated: CASSLGRTNTGELFF.

On this clonotype: This may stem from a read error, because a much larger clone lies one nucleotide away. The genes are TRBV29-1 and TRBJ2-7, with 7 bases that match TRBD2. The germline V gene has CDR1 SQVTM and CDR2 ANQGSEA. This CDR3 has 13 residues. As DNA, the CDR3 is TGCAGCGTTGGGGGGACTATAGCCTACAAGCAGTACTTC. Amino acid sequence: CSVGGTIAYKQYF.

This clonotype was recorded at least ten times. This rearrangement joins TRBV29-1 to TRBJ2-1, with D unclear. The CDR3 has 16 amino acids. Germline lookup yields CDR1 SQVTM and CDR2 ANQGSEA. Trimming pared 4 bases from V and 8 bases from J, leaving 24 bases between. The CDR3: CSVVLRGASLGYEQFF. The DNA for the CDR3 is TGCAGCGTTGTCCTTCGTGGAGCCTCCTTAGGCTATGAGCAGTTCTTC.

In its sample, this clonotype was seen many times. In DNA, the CDR3 is TGTGCCAGCAGGAAACAAGCAACTAATGAAAAACTGTTTTTT. It translates to CASRKQATNEKLFF. The chain has TRBV2 and TRBJ1-4; D is unclear. The CDR3 has 14 amino acids. Between the trimmed V and J ends, which lost 6 bases and 0 bases, there was a span of 8 bases. Germline values: CDR1 SNHLY, CDR2 FYNNEI.

The sample holds a few counts of this clonotype. This sequence joins TRBV5-1 and TRBJ2-1, with D perhaps matching TRBD1 (5 bases). Trimming pared 6 bases from V and 4 bases from J, leaving 17 bases between. Germline V gene data show CDR1 as SGHRS and CDR2 as YFSETQ. The CDR3 has 15 residues. The CDR3 nucleotides read TGCGCCAGCAATCGGCAGGGCGGTCAGTACAATGAGCAGTTCTTC. It yields the protein CASNRQGGQYNEQFF.

This clonotype was picked up a small number of times. The genes are TRBV20-1 and TRBJ1-6; a weak D match, TRBD1 (5 bases). The CDR3 extends over 13 amino acids. Trimming stripped 1 base from V and 10 bases from J, with 11 bases between. CDR1 and CDR2 from the germline V gene are DFQATT and SNEGSKA (reference sequence). In DNA form, the CDR3 reads TGCAGTGCTAGAGTCAGGGATGGATCACCCCTCCACTTT. Translation gives CSARVRDGSPLHF.

In this sample, this clonotype turned up many times. This chain joins TRBV24-1 and TRBJ2-5, with TRBD1 matching 8 bases. The V gene's germline CDR1 is KGHDR and CDR2 SFDVKD. The CDR3 covers 14 residues. Trimming at V came to 3 bases and at J to 2 bases, leaving 1 base not matched to a gene. The CDR3: CATSDRDRQETQYF. CDR3 in DNA: TGTGCCACCAGTGATCGGGACAGGCAAGAGACCCAGTACTTC.

This clonotype showed up just a few times. The chain couples TRBV12-3 or TRBV12-4 to TRBJ2-3, with 10 bases matching TRBD2. This CDR3 is 15 amino acids long. With 6 bases clipped from V and 6 bases from J, the junction kept 9 bases outside the gene matches. The CDR3 region has the DNA TGTGCCAGCAGGGGGTTAGCGGGAGGAATGGATACGCAGTATTTT. As protein: CASRGLAGGMDTQYF.

The gene calls are TRBV3-1 and TRBJ2-5; TRBD2 matches at 7 bases. Germline V gives CDR1 LGHDT, CDR2 YNNKEL (reference sequence). The CDR3 extends over 16 amino acids. V lost 0 bases, J lost 5 bases, and 9 bases stayed unmatched. Here the CDR3 reads CASSQDGRGIRETQYF. The DNA of the CDR3 is TGTGCCAGCAGCCAAGATGGGAGGGGTATTCGGGAGACCCAGTACTTC.

This clonotype was counted at least ten times. CDR3 sequence (DNA): TGTGCCAGCAGCTTAAGTTTGACCCTAGGTTGGGAGACCCAGTACTTC. This codes for CASSLSLTLGWETQYF. V is TRBV7-2 and J is TRBJ2-5; D uncertain. Between the trimmed V and J ends, which lost 2 bases and 5 bases, there was a span of 18 bases. This CDR3 region has 16 residues. Germline V CDR1 and CDR2: SGHTA, FQGNSA.

This sequence joins TRBV20-1 and TRBJ2-7; no firm D call. CDR3 length equals 12 residues. Per germline, CDR1 DFQATT and CDR2 SNEGSKA (reference sequence). Trimming stripped 6 bases from V and 3 bases from J, with 12 bases between. In DNA, the CDR3 is TGCAGTGCATTTTGGACGGACTACGAGCAGTACTTC. Its translation: CSAFWTDYEQYF.

This clonotype occurred a few times. The chain has TRBV9 and TRBJ1-3; D is ambiguous. CDR3 size: 15 residues. Germline V lookup: CDR1 SGDLS, CDR2 YYNGEE. V lost 1 base to trimming and J lost 0 bases, with 8 bases between them. CDR3 in amino acids: CASSVIPSSGNTIYF. In DNA, the CDR3 is TGTGCCAGCAGCGTAATTCCGAGCTCTGGAAACACCATATATTTT.